This TCR beta chain emerged from a study of blood T cell repertoires in COVID-19. Study-wide context: Some COVID-19 samples were acute and others convalescent; all came from the United States, Italy and Spain. PBMCs, B-cell-depleted T cells, or T cells were the source of the cDNA or gDNA that made up the material.

The CDR3 has 11 residues. V was cut by 3 bases and J by 4 bases, with 4 bases left in between. Germline loops: CDR1 SGHDT, CDR2 YYEEEE. Methods used by the authors: Estimates of nucleated cell counts were drawn from the amplification of reference gene primers. Some clones are missing from TCRdb's copy, which holds only in-frame ones; the method was immunoSEQ multiplex PCR. V, J and clone size reflect that table, while D and trimming were determined from the DNA. The data contain around 200,000 clones, 86% of them seen just once; the ten biggest clones take up about 6.5%. V gene TRBV5-6 combines with J gene TRBJ1-2; D remains ambiguous. The material sequenced was peripheral blood. The clonotype originates from an elderly woman in a cohort sampled during active or convalescent COVID-19. The CDR3 protein is CASSSLYGYTF. For the CDR3, the DNA is TGTGCCAGCAGCTCCCTCTATGGCTACACCTTC.